The clone carrying this T cell receptor beta chain was picked up a small number of times. The sample comes from a study of beta chain features in type 1 diabetes. The CDR3 is 16 residues long. Trimming removed 0 bases from V and 4 bases from J, with 12 bases in between. Germline values: CDR1 KGHSH, CDR2 LQKENI. TCRB transcripts that were expressed got sequenced, as all of the isolated RNA had been reverse transcribed. Approximately 3.5 million reads, on average, came from each naive, central memory and regulatory T cell sample. Assay used: immunoSEQ multiplex PCR; TCRdb lists only in-frame clones, some missing. The sample shows over 150,000 clones, approximately 13% of them seen only once.

The origin of this receptor is a woman aged 18-30 years in good health. Sequenced sample: central memory CD4+ T cells from blood. The chain recombines TRBV18 with TRBJ2-2, with D tentatively TRBD1 (5 bases). This chain's CDR3 is CASSPPRGLGTGELFF. The CDR3 DNA reads as TGTGCCAGCTCACCACCAAGGGGCCTTGGCACCGGGGAGCTGTTTTTT.